This is a list of T cell receptor beta chains from one sample in a study of T-cell memory formation after mild COVID-19. From the 5' RACE reads, TCRdb called clonotypes with MiXCR, one entry per CDR3 protein. This table holds fewer than 30,000 distinct CDR3 sequences, about 12% found once. The sample taken for sequencing was PBMCs or a T cell subset sorted from them (not recorded which). The receptors stem from an adult woman who had mild COVID-19 (a few samples of this study predate the infection). Cell type and time point are not known. The CDR3 runs from the conserved cysteine through the conserved F or W. Each record gives: CDR3 DNA, CDR3 protein, D gene, J gene, clone size, V gene. A D gene is named only where the DNA matches it firmly. Some rows mark clone size as missing; the rest say once, few, many or name a class of expanded clone.

TGTGCCAGCAGCGTAGGGCCTGAGGGGGGAGCAAGCGAGCAGTACTTC	CASSVGPEGGASEQYF	-	TRBJ2-7	-	TRBV9
TGTGCCAGCAGCTTGGCTGACGGGAGACGGGAGCAGTACTTC	CASSLADGRREQYF	-	TRBJ2-7	many	TRBV5-5
TGTGCCAGCAGCAAATGCCCCTGGAAGGGCGAAGATGAGCAGTTCTTC	CASSKCPWKGEDEQFF	-	TRBJ2-1	many	TRBV21-1
TGTGCCAGCAGTCCTGACGGGACTAGCGCAGATACGCAGTATTTT	CASSPDGTSADTQYF	TRBD2	TRBJ2-3	many	TRBV12-3/TRBV12-4
TGCAGTGCCCAGGACCGAGCCGCCGGGGAGCTGTTTTTT	CSAQDRAAGELFF	-	TRBJ2-2	-	TRBV20-1
TGTGCCAGATCCACAGGGGGCATCTACAATGAGCAGTTCTTC	CARSTGGIYNEQFF	TRBD1	TRBJ2-1	many	TRBV30
TGTGCCAGCAGTTCGGGGTACGAGCAGTACTTC	CASSSGYEQYF	-	TRBJ2-7	many	TRBV12-3/TRBV12-4
TGTGCCAGCAGCTCTAGCGGGGGGGGTTCGCTCAACATTCAGTACTTC	CASSSSGGGSLNIQYF	TRBD2	TRBJ2-4	many	TRBV7-2
TGTGCCAGCAGCTTCTCAGTGGGCGAGCAGTACTTC	CASSFSVGEQYF	-	TRBJ2-7	many	TRBV7-8
TGCAGTGCCATCGGGGGCCTAGCGAAACGCTACAATGAGCAGTTCTTC	CSAIGGLAKRYNEQFF	-	TRBJ2-1	many	TRBV20-1
TGTGCCAGCAGTTCCCGGGGACAGCCAAATTCACCCCTCCACTTT	CASSSRGQPNSPLHF	TRBD1	TRBJ1-6	-	TRBV12-3/TRBV12-4
TGCGCCAGCAGCCAGGCGCGAGGGCGGGCTAGCACAGATACGCAGTATTTT	CASSQARGRASTDTQYF	-	TRBJ2-3	many	TRBV4-3
TGTGCCAGCAGTTTAGAAGCGGGAGGGTTCGGGGGTGGAACCCAGTACTTC	CASSLEAGGFGGGTQYF	TRBD2	TRBJ2-5	many	TRBV12-3/TRBV12-4
TGTGCCAGCAGCCCAGACTGGCCGGACGATATATCGGAGGGGACCCAGTACTTC	CASSPDWPDDISEGTQYF	-	TRBJ2-5	many	TRBV11-3
TGTGCCAGCAGGCAGGGATACACCGGGGAGCTGTTTTTT	CASRQGYTGELFF	-	TRBJ2-2	many	TRBV12-3/TRBV12-4
TGTGCCATCAGTGCTGCTTTAAACGGATATGGCTACACCTTC	CAISAALNGYGYTF	-	TRBJ1-2	many	TRBV10-3
TGTGCCACCAGTGTCTACTCCGGGGGGGCCACAGATACGCAGTATTTT	CATSVYSGGATDTQYF	TRBD2	TRBJ2-3	many	TRBV24-1